The clone carrying this T cell receptor beta chain came up a few times. Its antigen is not identified. The conserved final phenylalanine or tryptophan is absent from the CDR3, which likely points to a read error. Study-level points and caveats: The larger-cohort validation was restricted to a single TCR beta V-J rearrangement rather than whole repertoires. Tumor memory CD4+ T cell TCR gene usage was found to cluster with blood and lymph node memory CD4+ cells and with lymph node naive CD4+ cells.

Full-length variable regions came from constant-region reverse primers plus semi-nested Nested Universal Primer A PCR. MiXCR, run by TCRdb on the 5' RACE reads, gives a single entry per CDR3 protein. Counted here are roughly 55,000 distinct CDR3 sequences, about 25% occurring once; the ten biggest clones make up about 3%. Naive CD4+ T cells were purified with Tregs depleted by CD25. The germline gives CDR1 MNHNS, CDR2 SASEGT. CDR3 length equals 15 residues. V shed 6 bases and J 0 bases; nucleotides not matched to a gene: 6. The sequenced sample was tumor-infiltrating naive CD4+ T cells sorted from the breast tumor. Subset indicated: naive CD4+ T cells, CD4+CD45RA+CD25-. V and J are TRBV6-1 and TRBJ2-7; 9 bases align to TRBD2. The clonotype was recovered from a female donor with breast cancer. The CDR3 DNA is TGTGCCAGCAGCGCGAGACTAGCGGACTCCTACGAGCAGTACCTC. It yields the protein CASSARLADSYEQYL.